One and the same sample provided the 15 T cell receptor beta chains below, sequenced in a study of T-cell memory formation after mild COVID-19. From the 5' RACE reads, TCRdb called clonotypes with MiXCR, one entry per CDR3 protein. The sample yields hundreds of thousands of distinct CDR3 sequences, roughly a fifth seen once. Sequencing input: PBMCs or a T cell subset sorted from them (not recorded which). The origin of the receptors is an adult woman who had mild COVID-19 (a few samples of this study predate the infection). Cell type and time point are not known.

This clonotype was detected many times. The genes are TRBV30 and TRBJ2-2; TRBD2 matches 7 bases. Germline V lookup: CDR1 GTSNPN, CDR2 SVGIG (reference sequence). The CDR3 has 15 residues. The J segment lost 1 base and the V segment lost 2 bases, leaving 4 bases of the junction unmatched. CDR3: CAWSIQRENTGELFF. In DNA form, the CDR3 reads TGTGCCTGGAGTATCCAGCGGGAGAACACCGGGGAGCTGTTTTTT.

This clonotype was picked up one time. The chain combines TRBV7-7 with TRBJ1-1; TRBD1 might be the D (5 bases). Trimming shortened V by 1 base and J by 8 bases, and 8 bases separated the two germline ends. CDR1 is SSHAT, CDR2 FNYEAQ, per germline (reference sequence). The CDR3 length is 12 residues. CDR3 protein: CASSLGRDEAFF. The CDR3 DNA sequence: TGTGCCAGCAGCTTAGGCCGGGACGAAGCTTTCTTT.

This sequence joins TRBV15 and TRBJ1-5; maybe TRBD1 (5 bases). Germline CDR1 and CDR2: LNHNV and YYDKDF (reference sequence). The CDR3 has 14 amino acids. Trimming removed 0 bases from V and 7 bases from J, with 10 bases in between. The CDR3 DNA reads TGTGCCACCAGCAGAGACGTCGGGGGACAGCCCCAGCATTTT. Its translation is CATSRDVGGQPQHF.

The chain is built from TRBV20-1 and TRBJ2-1; 7 positions match TRBD2. This CDR3 is 16 amino acids long. The trim removed 2 bases at V and 3 bases at J, leaving 10 bases unmatched. Germline CDR1 DFQATT, CDR2 SNEGSKA (reference sequence). The CDR3 here is CSARPRLALFYNEQFF. CDR3 nucleotide sequence: TGCAGTGCTAGACCTCGACTAGCCCTCTTCTACAATGAGCAGTTCTTC.

The chain couples TRBV6-1 to TRBJ2-3; D call uncertain. Trimming removed 3 bases at V and 1 base at J, with 5 bases between. The germline CDR1 and CDR2 sequences are MNHNS and SASEGT. The CDR3 has 13 residues. The CDR3 reads CASSDTRTDTQYF. In DNA, the CDR3 is TGTGCCAGCAGTGACACCCGCACAGATACGCAGTATTTT.

Comments on this clonotype: This could be a read error, since a much larger clone is one nucleotide away. The chain carries TRBV14 and TRBJ2-5, with 12 bases identical to TRBD2. The CDR3 runs to 13 residues. Germline-derived CDR1 and CDR2 are SGHDN and FVKESK. Trimming removed 6 bases from V and 5 bases from J; junction bases left unmatched: 1. The CDR3 region is CASRTSGSETQYF. In DNA, the CDR3 is TGTGCCAGCAGGACTAGCGGGAGTGAGACCCAGTACTTC.

This clonotype was seen a few times. This chain connects TRBV7-9 to TRBJ2-7, with TRBD2 as a possible D gene (5 bases). The V gene lost 5 bases and the J gene lost 0 bases, with 23 bases spanning the gap. The CDR3 runs 18 residues. Germline values: CDR1 SEHNR, CDR2 FQNEAQ (reference sequence). The CDR3 protein is CASSQIGESVWRSYEQYF. The DNA of the CDR3 is TGTGCCAGCAGCCAAATTGGGGAGAGCGTTTGGCGCTCCTACGAGCAGTACTTC.

Comments on this clonotype: A much larger clone differs by one base, so this may be a read error. The DNA for the CDR3 is TGTGCCAGCAGCTTATTTAGCGGCCAACCATACAATGAGCAGTTATTC. This encodes CASSLFSGQPYNEQLF. The chain couples TRBV7-2 to TRBJ2-1; tentatively, D is TRBD2 (6 bases). The CDR3 covers 16 residues. CDR1 is SGHTA, CDR2 FQGNSA, per germline.

The chain carries TRBV20-1 and TRBJ1-5; tentatively, D is TRBD1 (5 bases). With 0 bases removed from V and 4 bases from J, the gap between germline ends came to 22 bases. There are 18 residues in the CDR3. CDR1 is DFQATT and CDR2 is SNEGSKA in the germline V gene (reference sequence). The CDR3 loop reads CSARDSARLGTTNQPQHF. The CDR3 nucleotides read TGCAGTGCTAGAGATTCCGCCCGTTTAGGGACTACGAATCAGCCCCAGCATTTT.

The chain joins TRBV6-2 or TRBV6-3 to TRBJ2-1; 13 bases fit TRBD2. V trimming: 2 bases; J trimming: 9 bases; junction bases outside the gene matches: 7. The CDR3 has 16 residues. The germline V gene has CDR1 MNHEY and CDR2 SVGEGT. For the CDR3, the DNA is TGTGCCAGCAGTTACGGGAGGACTAGCGGGAGCGGTGAGCAGTTCTTC. This codes for CASSYGRTSGSGEQFF.

The chain uses TRBV10-2 and TRBJ2-5; TRBD1 agrees at 7 bases. Germline CDR1 WSHSY, CDR2 SAAADI. The CDR3 runs 13 residues. Trimming at V came to 6 bases and at J to 4 bases, leaving 5 bases not matched to a gene. CDR3 nucleotides: TGCGCCAGCAGCTCCGGGACAGTAGAGACCCAGTACTTC. Its translation: CASSSGTVETQYF.

This clonotype occurred a few times. CDR3 DNA: TGTGCCAGCAGCCAAGGGGCCCTTCCGGTCCTCAACTATGGCTACACCTTC. Protein sequence: CASSQGALPVLNYGYTF. The chain couples TRBV14 to TRBJ1-2; D uncertain. The V end was cut by 1 base, the J end by 2 bases, with 17 bases between. Germline V gives CDR1 SGHDN, CDR2 FVKESK. The CDR3 spans 17 residues.

V and J are TRBV5-4 and TRBJ1-1, with 9 bases identical to TRBD1. The CDR3 is 18 residues long. The V and J ends lost 3 bases and 0 bases, in that order; junction bases with no gene match: 12. Germline values: CDR1 SGHNT, CDR2 YYREEE (reference sequence). Written as DNA, the CDR3 is TGTGCCAGCAGCTCCCTCTATGGGACAGGGCTTATGAACACTGAAGCTTTCTTT. Protein: CASSSLYGTGLMNTEAFF.

V and J are TRBV12-3 or TRBV12-4 and TRBJ1-5; D possibly corresponds to TRBD1 (5 bases). The CDR3 extends over 14 amino acids. V was trimmed by 6 bases and J by 7 bases, leaving 16 bases between them. In DNA form, the CDR3 reads TGTGCCAGCAGCACGGACGGGGGTGGACAGCCCCAGCATTTT. It encodes CASSTDGGGQPQHF.

This clonotype occurred a few times. CDR3 loop: CSAYSNWGLNYGYTF. The CDR3 nucleotides read TGCAGCGCATACAGCAATTGGGGGCTGAACTATGGCTACACCTTC. V gene TRBV29-1 combines with J gene TRBJ1-2, with D perhaps TRBD1 (6 bases). The germline CDR1 and CDR2 sequences are SQVTM and ANQGSEA. The length of the CDR3 is 15 residues. V was clipped by 7 bases and J by 2 bases, with 20 bases between them.